A single T cell receptor (beta chain) is shown here with its context. Its antigen is not identified. There are 11 residues in the CDR3. Germline V gene data show CDR1 as SNHLY and CDR2 as FYNNEI. Trimming took off 9 bases at V and 5 bases at J, with 8 bases between the two ends. This entry comes from a study of T-cell reconstitution after alpha-beta-depleted transplantation in children. Study-wide results and caveats: When one year had passed after transplant, most T-cell counts and diversity came from newly produced T cells.

Unique molecular identifiers were used in preparing the TCRbeta library. MiXCR, applied by TCRdb to the PCR reads, yields one record per CDR3 protein. The table shows 600,000 to 800,000 distinct CDR3 sequences, with around 12% occurring only once. Sequencing was performed on PBMCs, taken before TCRalphabeta/CD19-depleted stem cell transplant. The receptor comes from a girl aged 2 to 10 with congenital amegakaryocytic thrombocytopenia, due to receive a stem cell transplant. The chain uses TRBV2 and TRBJ2-1; D unresolved. CDR3 sequence: CASPPDNEQFF. CDR3 nucleotide sequence: TGTGCCAGTCCTCCCGACAATGAGCAGTTCTTC.